The 20 T cell receptor beta chains below come from one sample, sequenced in a study of blood T cell repertoires in COVID-19. Assay: immunoSEQ multiplex PCR; the TCRdb copy retains only in-frame clones and omits some. The repertoire holds fewer than 200,000 clones, with about 83% as singletons. Source material: PBMCs or T cells enriched from blood (not recorded which). All receptors derive from a woman between 45 and 65 years old in a cohort exposed to, infected with or recovered from COVID-19 (not recorded which).

This sequence joins TRBV7-2 and TRBJ2-7, with 7 bases lining up with TRBD1. The CDR3 totals 15 residues. V lost 0 bases to trimming and J lost 3 bases; unmatched junction nucleotides: 5. Germline loops: CDR1 SGHTA, CDR2 FQGNSA. The chain's CDR3 is CASSLAGTDLYEQYF. The CDR3 DNA reads TGTGCCAGCAGCTTAGCCGGGACAGACCTCTACGAGCAGTACTTC.

V is TRBV6-2 or TRBV6-3 and J is TRBJ1-1; D is ambiguous. Germline loops: CDR1 MNHEY, CDR2 SVGEGT. Trimming took off 5 bases at V and 5 bases at J, with 6 bases between the two ends. The CDR3 spans 11 residues. The CDR3 spells CASSQWTEAFF. CDR3 nucleotide sequence: TGTGCCAGCAGTCAGTGGACTGAAGCTTTCTTT.

This clone was seen a single time. This chain connects TRBV29-1 to TRBJ2-3; D is unresolved. V lost 1 base, J lost 9 bases, and 8 bases lay in between. Germline V gives CDR1 SQVTM, CDR2 ANQGSEA. CDR3 length: 11 amino acids. The CDR3 DNA reads TGCAGCGTTGAAGGACCCGGGACGCAGTATTTT. Residues: CSVEGPGTQYF.

The CDR3 region is CASSEQLMNTEAFF. For the CDR3, the DNA is TGTGCCAGCAGCGAACAGCTCATGAACACTGAAGCTTTCTTT. This chain connects TRBV5-4 to TRBJ1-1; D remains unclear. Trimming took 4 bases from V and 0 from J, leaving 10 bases between them. CDR1 and CDR2 from the germline V gene are SGHNT and YYREEE (reference sequence). The CDR3 is made up of 14 amino acids.

The genes are TRBV27 and TRBJ2-3; D is ambiguous. The CDR3 totals 12 residues. Trimming removed 4 bases from V and 4 bases from J, with 6 bases in between. CDR1 is MNHEY and CDR2 is SMNVEV in the germline V gene (reference sequence). The CDR3 coding sequence is TGTGCCAGCAGTTACCGAGCAGATACGCAGTATTTT. It codes for CASSYRADTQYF.

The chain is built from TRBV2 and TRBJ1-2; 8 positions match TRBD1. V lost 2 bases and J lost 4; bases outside the gene matches: 12. The germline V gene encodes CDR1 SNHLY and CDR2 FYNNEI. This CDR3 region has 17 residues. The CDR3 DNA sequence: TGTGCCAGCAGTGAAAAGGGCCCCACGCAGGGGGCCTATGGCTACACCTTC. Protein: CASSEKGPTQGAYGYTF.

The chain combines TRBV13 with TRBJ2-7; 11 positions agree with TRBD1. Per germline, CDR1 PRHDT and CDR2 FYEKMQ (reference sequence). The CDR3 consists of 15 residues. After removal of 2 bases from V and 4 bases from J, the junction contained 4 bases not matched to a gene. CDR3 bases: TGTGCCAGCAGCTTACGGACAGGGGGCCCGTACGAGCAGTACTTC. Protein: CASSLRTGGPYEQYF.

The chain has TRBV11-2 and TRBJ2-1; 11 nucleotides agree with TRBD2. The V gene end was trimmed by 5 bases and the J gene end by 7 bases; junction bases not matched to a gene: 4. The CDR3 extends over 14 amino acids. Germline V gives CDR1 SGHAT, CDR2 FQNNGV. DNA of the CDR3: TGTGCCAGCAGCCGACTAGCGGGATCTAATGAGCAGTTCTTC. Amino acids: CASSRLAGSNEQFF.

This clone was detected only once. J is TRBJ1-4 and V is TRBV19; no firm D call. The length of the CDR3 is 12 residues. Trimming cost V 1 base and J 14 bases, with 11 bases left between them. Per germline, CDR1 LNHDA and CDR2 SQIVND (reference sequence). In nucleotides, the CDR3 is TGTGCCAGTAGTATAGGCCCTTCCCGGCTGTTTTTT. Translating it yields CASSIGPSRLFF.

The chain carries TRBV29-1 and TRBJ1-5; D gene uncertain. The CDR3 is 14 residues long. V lost 6 bases and J 5 bases, leaving 17 bases between the germline ends. Germline CDR1 reads SQVTM; CDR2 reads ANQGSEA. CDR3 bases: TGCAGCGTCCGAGGGAGGGCGACTGATCAGCCCCAGCATTTT. It translates to CSVRGRATDQPQHF. The full variable domain, rest sourced from reference TRBV29-1 and TRBJ1-5, is SAVISQKPSRDICQRGTSLTIQCQVDSQVTMMFWYRQQPGQSLTLIATANQGSEATYESGFVIDKFPISRPNLTFSTLTVSNMSPEDSSIYLCSVRGRATDQPQHFGDGTRLSIL.

The chain recombines TRBV30 with TRBJ1-5, with 12 bases lining up with TRBD1. CDR3 length: 17 amino acids. J lost 0 bases, V lost 3 bases, and 6 bases had no gene match. Germline V gives CDR1 GTSNPN, CDR2 SVGIG (reference sequence). For the CDR3, the DNA is TGTGCCTGGAGCGGGACAGGGGGCTCCCTTAGCAATCAGCCCCAGCATTTT. This gives the protein CAWSGTGGSLSNQPQHF.

The rearrangement links TRBV7-2 to TRBJ2-7; D gene unclear. Germline V gives CDR1 SGHTA, CDR2 FQGNSA. The V end lost 2 bases, the J end lost 4 bases, and 6 bases lay between the germline ends. The CDR3 length is 12 residues. The CDR3 DNA reads TGTGCCAGCAGCTTAAACCTATACGAGCAGTACTTC. Protein: CASSLNLYEQYF. Full variable domain (outside the CDR3, taken from reference TRBV7-2 and TRBJ2-7): GAGVSQSPSNKVTEKGKDVELRCDPISGHTALYWYRQSLGQGLEFLIYFQGNSAPDKSGLPSDRFSAERTGGSVSTLTIQRTQQEDSAVYLCASSLNLYEQYFGPGTRLTVT.

The chain employs TRBV27 and TRBJ1-3; the match to TRBD1 covers 8 bases. V lost 4 bases, J lost 2 bases, and 1 base stayed unmatched. Germline CDR1 is MNHEY and CDR2 is SMNVEV (reference sequence). CDR3 length: 14 amino acids. The CDR3 protein is CASSSTGAGNTIYF. The CDR3 DNA is TGTGCCAGCAGTTCGACAGGGGCTGGAAACACCATATATTTT.

V and J are TRBV5-6 and TRBJ1-1, with a tentative D call TRBD1 (6 bases). The CDR3 is made up of 14 amino acids. The V end was cut by 0 bases, the J end by 4 bases, with 10 bases between. Per germline, CDR1 SGHDT and CDR2 YYEEEE. The CDR3 DNA is TGTGCCAGCAGCTTGGGCCAGGGGACCACTGAAGCTTTCTTT. Translated, it gives CASSLGQGTTEAFF.

V is TRBV19 and J is TRBJ1-1; D is unclear. Germline CDR1 reads LNHDA; CDR2 reads SQIVND (reference sequence). Trimming took 4 bases from V and 2 from J, leaving 11 bases between them. This CDR3 comprises 14 residues. CDR3 bases: TGTGCCAGTAGTAAGTCCGGAGGAAACACTGAAGCTTTCTTT. It translates to CASSKSGGNTEAFF.

The V gene is TRBV3-1 (or the pseudogene TRBV3-2), the J gene TRBJ1-2; D remains ambiguous. Germline-derived CDR1 and CDR2 are LGHDT and YNNKEL (reference sequence). CDR3 length equals 12 residues. V gave up 3 bases and J gave up 3 bases, with 5 bases separating them. In nucleotides, the CDR3 is TGTGCCAGCAGCCAGGGCTACTATGGCTACACCTTC. Translating it yields CASSQGYYGYTF.

This chain connects TRBV30 to TRBJ2-7; TRBD2 matches at 7 bases. Germline CDR1 reads GTSNPN; CDR2 reads SVGIG (reference sequence). The CDR3 is made up of 13 amino acids. V shed 0 bases, J shed 3 bases, and the junction held 2 bases outside the gene matches. The CDR3 region is CAWSVGGVYEQYF. The CDR3 DNA is TGTGCCTGGAGTGTGGGGGGGGTCTACGAGCAGTACTTC.

V is TRBV28 and J is TRBJ1-2, with 7 bases fitting TRBD1. The CDR3 runs 14 residues. Germline V gives CDR1 MDHEN, CDR2 SYDVKM. V lost 6 bases, J lost 2 bases, and 6 bases stayed unmatched. The CDR3 DNA follows: TGTGCCAGCAGACCTGGGACAGCAAACTATGGCTACACCTTC. As protein: CASRPGTANYGYTF.

This clone appeared once. The V gene is TRBV15, the J gene TRBJ2-7, with a possible D match to TRBD2 (6 bases). The V and J ends lost 1 base and 4 bases respectively, with 8 bases between them. This CDR3 region has 13 residues. Germline loops: CDR1 LNHNV, CDR2 YYDKDF (reference sequence). CDR3 DNA: TGTGCCACCAGCAGAGGGACTAAGTACGAGCAGTACTTC. Translation gives CATSRGTKYEQYF. Full variable domain (remainder filled in from reference TRBV15 and TRBJ2-7): DAMVIQNPRYQVTQFGKPVTLSCSQTLNHNVMYWYQQKSSQAPKLLFHYYDKDFNNEADTPDNFQSRRPNTSFCFLDIRSPGLGDTAMYLCATSRGTKYEQYFGPGTRLTVT.

The CDR3 coding sequence is TGTGCCAGCCCGGTGCCAGGAAGTAACTATGGCTACACCTTC. It is translated as CASPVPGSNYGYTF. The chain carries TRBV6-4 and TRBJ1-2, with no clear D. Trimming pared 8 bases from V and 1 base from J, leaving 14 bases between. Germline-derived CDR1 and CDR2 are MRHNA and SNTAGT. The CDR3 has 14 residues.